The sample holds a few counts of the clone carrying this TCR beta chain. Its antigen remains unidentified. This CDR3 is 17 amino acids long. In germline, CDR1 is SGHKS, CDR2 YYEKEE (reference sequence). With V trimmed by 0 bases and J by 5 bases, 8 bases remained unmatched. As it was prepared, the TCRbeta library received unique molecular identifiers. From the PCR reads, TCRdb called clonotypes with MiXCR, one entry per CDR3 protein. The data contain some 290,000 distinct CDR3 sequences, over 20% of them singletons. This entry is derived from a study of T-cell reconstitution after alpha-beta-depleted transplantation in children. Overall study findings and caveats: About two months after transplant, alpha-beta T cells reportedly came from several hundred expanded graft clones.

The sequences come from PBMCs, mostly from graft donor cells, collected 180 days after TCRalphabeta/CD19-depleted stem cell transplant. The sequence derives from a male patient younger than 18 who had a stem cell transplant for acute lymphoblastic leukemia, so the T cells may come from the graft donor. J is TRBJ2-5 and V is TRBV5-5, with 12 bases aligning to TRBD2. The CDR3 protein is CASSLAPSGRAWETQYF. CDR3 bases: TGTGCCAGCAGCTTGGCCCCTAGCGGGAGGGCTTGGGAGACCCAGTACTTC.